This T cell receptor (beta chain) was documented in a study of long-term antiretroviral therapy in people with HIV. This CDR3 contains 14 residues. Germline CDR1 and CDR2: LGHNT and FRNRAP. V was shortened by 2 bases and J by 5 bases, with 9 bases between the two germline ends. The assay used was immunoSEQ (version v3.0), run at survey level. Some clones are missing from TCRdb's copy, which holds only in-frame ones; the method was immunoSEQ multiplex PCR. Of tens of thousands of clones in the sample, about 86% were seen once. The source was unsorted PBMCs, collected 0.8 years after starting antiretroviral therapy. The origin of this receptor is a woman aged 18-29 years with HIV. The V and J genes are TRBV12-5 and TRBJ2-2; TRBD1 is a possible D gene (6 bases). This CDR3 is CASGLTGSTGELFF. Here the CDR3 DNA reads TGTGCTAGTGGTTTGACAGGGAGTACCGGGGAGCTGTTTTTT.